A single sample is the source of the 17 T cell receptor beta chains below, sequenced in a study of blood T cell repertoires in COVID-19. This table comes from immunoSEQ multiplex PCR, and its TCRdb copy is limited to in-frame clones, with some not included. The sample yields 300,000 to 400,000 clones, 85% to 90% seen once. Sequencing used peripheral blood. These receptors originate from a woman in her 70s with COVID-19, enrolled during active disease.

This chain joins TRBV27 and TRBJ2-4; the D gene is possibly TRBD1 (6 bases). The CDR3 contains 16 residues. CDR1 is MNHEY and CDR2 is SMNVEV in the germline V gene (reference sequence). V lost 1 base and J 2 bases, leaving 12 bases between the germline ends. CDR3 DNA: TGTGCCAGCAGTTTATTAGGGGACACCTCCAAAAACATTCAGTACTTC. Its protein product is CASSLLGDTSKNIQYF.

This chain uses TRBV9 with TRBJ1-1; D unresolved. The CDR3 is 14 amino acids. Germline CDR1 and CDR2: SGDLS and YYNGEE. Trimming took off 0 bases at V and 5 bases at J, with 11 bases between the two ends. CDR3 in amino acids: CASSVAPGNTEAFF. The CDR3 bases are TGTGCCAGCAGCGTAGCTCCGGGAAATACTGAAGCTTTCTTT.

V gene TRBV30 combines with J gene TRBJ2-7; 8 nucleotides agree with TRBD2. The germline V gene has CDR1 GTSNPN and CDR2 SVGIG (reference sequence). Trimming took 2 bases from V and 6 from J; bases not matched to a gene: 3. The CDR3 has 12 residues. CDR3 residues: CAWSSGGVEQYF. CDR3 nucleotide sequence: TGTGCCTGGAGTAGCGGGGGAGTCGAGCAGTACTTC.

This clone is a singleton in its sample. J is TRBJ1-2 and V is TRBV3-1 (or the pseudogene TRBV3-2); D is perhaps TRBD1 (6 bases). Germline V gene data show CDR1 as LGHDT and CDR2 as YNNKEL (reference sequence). V shed 1 base and J shed 7 bases, with 19 bases lying between them. The CDR3 is 16 amino acids. CDR3 region: CASSQVSPHRVGGYTF. CDR3 DNA: TGTGCCAGCAGCCAAGTCTCACCCCACAGGGTTGGTGGCTACACCTTC.

The J gene is TRBJ1-1, the V gene TRBV27; D is perhaps TRBD1 (6 bases). V lost 5 bases, J lost 1 base, and 11 bases lay in between. Germline loops: CDR1 MNHEY, CDR2 SMNVEV (reference sequence). CDR3 length: 14 amino acids. CDR3 sequence reads: CASSPGGWNTEAFF. CDR3 in DNA: TGTGCCAGCAGTCCGGGGGGCTGGAACACTGAAGCTTTCTTT.

The chain employs TRBV6-6 and TRBJ1-1; 8 bases line up with TRBD1. V was clipped by 0 bases and J by 4 bases; unmatched bases: 7. CDR1 and CDR2 from the germline V gene are MNHNY and SVGAGI (reference sequence). The CDR3 is 16 amino acids. CDR3 DNA: TGTGCCAGCAGTTACTCTGACAGGGGAGGGGGCACTGAAGCTTTCTTT. This codes for CASSYSDRGGGTEAFF.

The chain has TRBV19 and TRBJ2-6; weak D call: TRBD2 (5 bases). V dropped 7 bases and J dropped 0 bases, with 19 bases sitting between them. The CDR3 has 18 amino acids. CDR1 and CDR2 (germline): LNHDA, SQIVND (reference sequence). The CDR3 nucleotides are TGTGCCAGTACCTCCTCGAGGGCAGTCTTCTCTGGGGCCAACGTCCTGACTTTC. Translated, it gives CASTSSRAVFSGANVLTF.

The J gene is TRBJ1-6, the V gene TRBV9, with 7 bases matching TRBD1. This CDR3 comprises 15 residues. Trimming removed 3 bases from V and 5 bases from J; junction bases left unmatched: 5. Germline loops: CDR1 SGDLS, CDR2 YYNGEE. The CDR3 protein is CASSARDSDNSPLHF. CDR3 DNA sequence: TGTGCCAGCAGCGCCCGGGACAGCGATAATTCACCCCTCCACTTT. Using reference TRBV9 and TRBJ1-6 for the parts outside the CDR3, the full variable domain is DSGVTQTPKHLITATGQRVTLRCSPRSGDLSVYWYQQSLDQGLQFLIQYYNGEERAKGNILERFSAQQFPDLHSELNLSSLELGDSALYFCASSARDSDNSPLHFGNGTRLTVT.

The CDR3 reads CASSETGLNTGELFF. CDR3 in DNA: TGTGCCAGCAGTGAAACCGGTTTAAACACCGGGGAGCTGTTTTTT. The chain is built from TRBV2 and TRBJ2-2; no definite D call. V gave up 2 bases and J gave up 2 bases, with 9 bases separating them. Germline CDR1 reads SNHLY; CDR2 reads FYNNEI. The CDR3 contains 15 residues.

The genes are TRBV12-3 or TRBV12-4 and TRBJ1-1, with TRBD1 identical over 9 bases. The CDR3 is made up of 13 amino acids. J lost 4 bases, V lost 5 bases, and 2 bases had no gene match. Here the CDR3 reads CASSTGGLTEAFF. The CDR3 nucleotides are TGTGCCAGCAGTACAGGGGGCCTCACTGAAGCTTTCTTT.

V gene TRBV7-9 combines with J gene TRBJ1-1; D is perhaps TRBD1 (6 bases). With 4 bases removed from V and 6 bases from J, the gap between germline ends came to 18 bases. This CDR3 has 15 residues. Germline lookup yields CDR1 SEHNR and CDR2 FQNEAQ (reference sequence). The CDR3 nucleotides read TGTGCCAGCAGCTCTTCGGGGGGCGCACTCTCTGAAGCTTTCTTT. It codes for CASSSSGGALSEAFF.

In its sample, this clone was seen once. This chain uses TRBV5-8 with TRBJ1-1; tentative D call: TRBD1 (6 bases). The CDR3 runs to 15 residues. Trimming pared 1 base from V and 0 bases from J, leaving 10 bases between. Germline V gene data show CDR1 as SGHTS and CDR2 as YDEGEE. CDR3 sequence: CASSLTGNLNTEAFF. Written as DNA, the CDR3 is TGTGCCAGCAGCTTGACAGGGAATTTGAACACTGAAGCTTTCTTT.

This chain joins TRBV7-9 and TRBJ1-4, with a weak D call TRBD1 (5 bases). Trimming removed 2 bases from V and 3 bases from J, with 7 bases in between. The CDR3 covers 14 residues. Looked up from germline, CDR1 is SEHNR and CDR2 is FQNEAQ (reference sequence). The CDR3 protein is CASSLQGSNEKLFF. CDR3 nucleotides: TGTGCCAGCAGCTTACAGGGTTCTAATGAAAAACTGTTTTTT. Full variable domain (remainder filled in from reference TRBV7-9 and TRBJ1-4): DTGVSQNPRHKITKRGQNVTFRCDPISEHNRLYWYRQTLGQGPEFLTYFQNEAQLEKSRLLSDRFSAERPKGSFSTLEIQRTEQGDSAMYLCASSLQGSNEKLFFGSGTQLSVL.

This sequence joins TRBV27 and TRBJ1-5; a weak D match, TRBD1 (5 bases). Germline-derived CDR1 and CDR2 are MNHEY and SMNVEV (reference sequence). Deletions cut 4 bases from V and 0 bases from J, with 10 bases between. The CDR3 totals 15 residues. The CDR3 loop is CASSSRQISNQPQHF. The DNA for the CDR3 is TGTGCCAGCAGTTCGCGACAGATTAGCAATCAGCCCCAGCATTTT.

The chain combines TRBV5-6 with TRBJ2-7, with D possibly being TRBD1 (6 bases). Germline loops: CDR1 SGHDT, CDR2 YYEEEE. This CDR3 has 16 residues. V was pared by 1 base and J by 0 bases, with 14 bases between. The CDR3 protein is CASSLIHRESSYEQYF. The CDR3 nucleotides are TGTGCCAGCAGCTTGATTCACAGGGAAAGCTCCTACGAGCAGTACTTC.

This chain joins TRBV24-1 and TRBJ2-7; maybe TRBD2 (6 bases). The V and J ends lost 5 bases and 3 bases respectively, with 19 bases between them. The CDR3 runs to 16 residues. In germline, CDR1 is KGHDR, CDR2 SFDVKD. CDR3 residues: CATSGIGLGGSYEQYF. DNA of the CDR3: TGTGCCACCAGTGGTATAGGGCTGGGGGGTAGCTACGAGCAGTACTTC.

The V gene is TRBV28, the J gene TRBJ2-5; D remains unclear. The CDR3 contains 11 residues. V lost 4 bases, J lost 4 bases, and 4 bases lay in between. Germline loops: CDR1 MDHEN, CDR2 SYDVKM. The CDR3 spells CASSSSETQYF. CDR3 nucleotides: TGTGCCAGCAGTTCCTCAGAGACCCAGTACTTC.